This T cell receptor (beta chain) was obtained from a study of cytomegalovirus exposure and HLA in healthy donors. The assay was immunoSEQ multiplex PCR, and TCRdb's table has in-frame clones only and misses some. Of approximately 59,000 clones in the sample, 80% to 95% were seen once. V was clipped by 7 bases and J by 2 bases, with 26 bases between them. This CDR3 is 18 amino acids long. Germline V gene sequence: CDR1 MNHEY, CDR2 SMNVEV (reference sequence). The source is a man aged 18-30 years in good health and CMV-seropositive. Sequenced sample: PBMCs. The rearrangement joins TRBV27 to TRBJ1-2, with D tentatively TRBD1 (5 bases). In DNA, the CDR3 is TGTGCCAGCACCAAATCGGGGGTGGAAGGCCAAATAAACTATGGCTACACCTTC. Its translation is CASTKSGVEGQINYGYTF.